These 14 T cell receptor beta chains originate from one sample sequenced in a study of shared clonotypes between healthy human individuals. Clones were sequenced by immunoSEQ multiplex PCR, and TCRdb holds only the in-frame ones, with some missing. The sample lists about 980,000 clones, less than 85% occurring once. Sequences were obtained from memory CD4+ T cells sorted from blood. Subset of the sample: CD45RA-negative fraction. The receptors stem from a man aged 18 to 29 in good health.

This clone was recorded only once. V is TRBV27 and J is TRBJ2-1; 9 bases match TRBD1. Germline assignment: CDR1 MNHEY and CDR2 SMNVEV (reference sequence). With 5 bases clipped from V and 5 bases from J, the junction kept 10 bases outside the gene matches. This CDR3 has 16 residues. In DNA, the CDR3 is TGTGCCAGCAGTCCATATCGGACAGGGGCCAACAATGAGCAGTTCTTC. Amino acids: CASSPYRTGANNEQFF.

V is TRBV2 and J is TRBJ2-7; 8 nucleotides line up with TRBD2. Germline trimming cut 5 bases from V and 1 base from J; bases unmatched to any gene: 7. The germline V gene encodes CDR1 SNHLY and CDR2 FYNNEI. The CDR3 is 15 amino acids. CDR3 bases: TGTGCCAGCAGTCCTCGGGCGGGGGGATCCTACGAGCAGTACTTC. Translated: CASSPRAGGSYEQYF.

For this clone: One end of the junction does not line up with germline, which may come from a read error. The chain has TRBV7-7 and TRBJ2-2; D unresolved. The CDR3 is 16 amino acids. Germline V gives CDR1 SSHAT, CDR2 FNYEAQ (reference sequence). The CDR3 spells CASRPGDWPGTGELFF. CDR3 DNA: TGTGCTAGCAGACCCGGTGACTGGCCGGGCACCGGGGAGCTGTTTTTT.

This clone has only a few counts. This chain connects TRBV30 to TRBJ1-4; the D is unclear. The CDR3 loop spans 15 amino acids. From germline, CDR1 is GTSNPN and CDR2 SVGIG (reference sequence). V lost 4 bases to trimming and J lost 8 bases, with 20 bases between them. The CDR3 sequence is CAWTSKATRSEKLFF. In DNA form, the CDR3 reads TGTGCCTGGACTAGTAAAGCTACCAGGAGCGAAAAACTGTTTTTT.

The rearrangement uses TRBV6-1 and TRBJ2-2, with D unclear. Trimming cost V 6 bases and J 2 bases, with 13 bases left between them. The CDR3 loop spans 15 amino acids. Germline loops: CDR1 MNHNS, CDR2 SASEGT. As DNA, the CDR3 is TGTGCCAGCAGCCCCGACTGGGGAAACACCGGGGAGCTGTTTTTT. Translation gives CASSPDWGNTGELFF.

The V call is TRBV7-6, the J call TRBJ2-7, with a weak D call TRBD2 (6 bases). The germline V gene has CDR1 SGHVS and CDR2 FNYEAQ. V was cut by 5 bases and J by 3 bases, with 17 bases left in between. The CDR3 spans 15 residues. CDR3 sequence: CASSPNHGGGYEQYF. The CDR3 coding sequence is TGTGCCAGCAGCCCAAATCACGGGGGAGGCTACGAGCAGTACTTC.

This clone appeared many times. V and J are TRBV5-1 and TRBJ2-6, with 7 bases fitting TRBD1. This CDR3 region has 12 residues. V trimming: 4 bases; J trimming: 10 bases; junction bases outside the gene matches: 2. CDR1 SGHRS and CDR2 YFSETQ come from the germline V gene. Here the CDR3 DNA reads TGCGCCAGCAGCCCGGACAGGAACGTCCTGACTTTC. Translated: CASSPDRNVLTF.

The chain recombines TRBV6-5 with TRBJ2-7, with D tentatively TRBD1 or TRBD2 (6 bases each). V lost 7 bases and J 4 bases, leaving 17 bases between the germline ends. Germline CDR1 MNHEY, CDR2 SVGAGI. This CDR3 contains 14 residues. The CDR3 spells CASTLGGGRYEQYF. In DNA, the CDR3 is TGTGCCAGCACCTTGGGTGGGGGGCGTTACGAGCAGTACTTC.

This clone turned up a few times. The CDR3 DNA is TGTGCCATCAGTGAGGGGGAAACTAATGAAAAACTGTTTTTT. Protein product: CAISEGETNEKLFF. The J gene is TRBJ1-4, the V gene TRBV10-3; D is unresolved. There are 14 residues in the CDR3. Trimming removed 2 bases at V and 1 base at J, with 5 bases between. CDR1 and CDR2 (germline): ENHRY, SYGVKD.

CDR3 nucleotide sequence: TGTGCCTTTGTTAGTAGAGGAGATCAGCCCCAGCATTTT. It yields the protein CAFVSRGDQPQHF. V and J are TRBV30 and TRBJ1-5, with D unresolved. Trimming stripped 7 bases from V and 5 bases from J, with 15 bases between. The CDR3 has 13 residues. In germline, CDR1 is GTSNPN, CDR2 SVGIG (reference sequence).

V and J are TRBV6-5 and TRBJ2-3; D may correspond to TRBD1 or TRBD2 (5 bases each). Germline CDR1 reads MNHEY; CDR2 reads SVGAGI. The CDR3 consists of 14 residues. Trimming left V 7 bases short and J 3 bases short, with 14 bases between. CDR3 sequence (DNA): TGTGCCAGCACAAGACAGCCGGGGACAGATACGCAGTATTTT. The encoded protein is CASTRQPGTDTQYF.

This clone was observed a few times. Other DNA sequences in this sample translate to the same CDR3. The chain couples TRBV19 to TRBJ1-2; D is ambiguous. V was shortened by 4 bases and J by 2 bases, with 11 bases between the two germline ends. Germline V gene sequence: CDR1 LNHDA, CDR2 SQIVND (reference sequence). This CDR3 is built from 14 residues. The DNA of the CDR3 is TGTGCCAGTAGTACCTCAACAGCAAACTATGGCTACACCTTC. Translation: CASSTSTANYGYTF. Combining the CDR3 with reference TRBV19 and TRBJ1-2 gives the whole variable domain DGGITQSPKYLFRKEGQNVTLSCEQNLNHDAMYWYRQDPGQGLRLIYYSQIVNDFQKGDIAEGYSVSREKKESFPLTVTSAQKNPTAFYLCASSTSTANYGYTFGSGTRLTVV.

The CDR3 is CASSPSGSYTGELFF. The CDR3 DNA reads TGTGCCAGCAGCCCCTCGGGGTCCTACACCGGGGAGCTGTTTTTT. The rearrangement uses TRBV11-3 and TRBJ2-2, with a weak D call TRBD2 (5 bases). Trimming cost V 5 bases and J 3 bases, with 13 bases left between them. The germline CDR1 and CDR2 sequences are SGHNT and YENEEA. This CDR3 contains 15 residues.

The chain has TRBV6-1 and TRBJ2-7; TRBD2 agrees at 8 bases. Trimming took 6 bases from V and 2 from J; bases not matched to a gene: 3. Germline values: CDR1 MNHNS, CDR2 SASEGT. There are 13 residues in the CDR3. CDR3 protein: CASSRGGTYEQYF. In DNA form, the CDR3 reads TGTGCCAGCAGCCGGGGGGGGACCTACGAGCAGTACTTC.